The present T cell receptor (beta chain) was sequenced within a study of shared clonotypes between healthy human individuals (dated by TCRdb to 2018 to 2021). Study-wide context: Two women and a few men aged 18 to 49 years were included in the cohort. Different laboratories and diverse techniques were used to prepare libraries and sequence TCR repertoires, to increase sequencing depth and limit assay-specific biases. For each donor, CD4 naive and CD4 memory were each given three plates, CD8 naive was given two plates, and CD8 memory was given one plate. Per donor, leukapheresis produced somewhere between about 0.85 and 10 billion PBMCs. To estimate repertoire size and how much clonotype sharing occurs between individuals, the study deeply sequenced the blood TCR repertoires of about five healthy adults.

The donors were healthy, HIV-negative adults with no recently reported acute infections or vaccinations. Every donor was a Caucasian adult residing in Nashville, Tennessee, USA. Magnetic negative selection was used to enrich CD4+ T cells, after which naive cells were positively selected on CD45RA and the negative fraction became the memory subset. Blood was collected by leukapheresis, and PBMCs were isolated by Ficoll-Histopaque density gradient centrifugation and then cryopreserved in liquid nitrogen vapor phase. Analytical flow cytometry was used to check the purity and quantity of every magnetically sorted T cell population. Genomic DNA was isolated from each sorted fraction and quantified by UV absorbance on a Nanodrop 2000c. CDR1 and CDR2, looked up from the germline V gene (reference sequence), are MNHEY and SMNVEV. From its cysteine to its phenylalanine, the CDR3 spans 16 amino acids. The kept DNA is CDR3 alone, 48 bases in frame from the first base. V gives up 2 bases and J gives up 0 bases, and the segment between their germline ends measures 10 bases.

This clone has ten or more counts. The specificity of this receptor is unknown. No much larger clone exists at a distance of one base, and base qualities are not known. Using the deep immunoSEQ assay, TCR CDR3 regions were amplified from genomic DNA by multiplex PCR. For each cell subset, the extracted genomic DNA was distributed evenly across all wells of several immunoSEQ 96-well plates, and each plate served as one replicate. Each replicate PCR for sorted subsets received roughly 0.2 ug genomic DNA, equal to about 30,000 T cell genomes. Purified libraries were quantified with a Qubit 3.0 fluorometer, sized on a Bioanalyzer 2100, and re-quantified with the KAPA Library Quantification kit. Every immunoSEQ 96-well plate was sequenced on a dedicated single-read 150-cycle Illumina NextSeq 550 flow cell. The study's processing was this. Because the immunoSEQ output held only junctional sequences and lacked quality scores, the filtering could not match the filtering applied to full-length reads. Sequences were annotated with PyIR, a Python wrapper for IgBLAST v1.9, using IMGT germline references to assign V/J genes and CDR3. Reads were filtered out if the reads had weak V/J assignments (E-value above 1e-6), no CDR3, stop codons, out-of-frame junctions, or ambiguous translated residues. V3J clonotypes were defined as sequences sharing an identical inferred V gene, J gene, and CDR3 amino acid sequence. To compute the percentage overlap between repertoires, the number of shared unique clonotypes was divided by the size of the smaller repertoire. Repertoire richness was assessed with RTK rarefaction, the Chao1 estimator, and Recon v2.1 estimates of unobserved clonotypes. Generation probabilities for all TCRbeta clonotypes obtained by the gDNA method from a handful of donors were computed using OLGA. The clones in this table, taken by TCRdb from immuneACCESS, are in-frame only. Not every clone is retained; where verified, under half of the shortfall comes from an unresolved V gene, and the cause of the rest is unknown. For V, J and clone size, that table is used; D and trimming come from the DNA. The sample table shows 850,000 to 1,100,000 clones, and 70% to 80% are seen once. The top ten hold 0.89% of the sample.

What the study reported, not specific to this receptor: Based on pairwise subsampling, the degree of clonotype sharing among donors was expected to be affected by sequencing depth. Only blood was sampled, and tissue TCR repertoires likely differ from those in blood. Estimated clonotype richness was generally larger for naive than for memory subsets. Incomplete sequencing was indicated by rarefaction of sorted-subset datasets, despite the large sequencing depth. Clonotypes shared by all four sorted-subset donors showed higher generation probabilities than non-shared clonotypes. About 5% of naive CD4, 3.5% of naive CD8, approximately 2% of memory CD4, and more than 0.35% of memory CD8 clonotypes were shared across a few donors. Because the study included only a small number of donors, the genetic and exposure-history diversity represented was limited.

In this chain, TRBV27 is recombined with TRBJ2-2; TRBD2 is possibly the D segment (6 matching bases). The TCR was taken from a man aged 18 to 29 in good health. Some clones in this sample may be carry-over from other donors' samples. The sequencing sample was made of memory CD4+ T cells from PBMCs. According to the study, the label for this sample's cell subset or site signals: CD45RA-negative fraction. The bases are TGTGCCAGCAGTTTAAGGCCGGGGGCGAACACCGGGGAGCTGTTTTTT. The resulting protein is CASSLRPGANTGELFF.